The present T cell receptor beta chain was sequenced within a study of T-cell reconstitution after alpha-beta-depleted transplantation in children. CDR1 and CDR2 from the germline V gene are MNHEY and SVGEGT. This CDR3 contains 13 residues. Trimming left V 7 bases short and J 8 bases short, with 17 bases between. Unique molecular identifiers were incorporated into the prepared TCRbeta library. TCRdb reanalysed the PCR reads using MiXCR and keeps one entry per CDR3 protein. Of around 680,000 distinct CDR3 sequences detected, roughly 17% appear once; the ten largest clones hold 0.8% to 1.1%. Sequenced material: PBMCs from the stem cell graft donor, taken from the stem cell graft. The clonotype originates from a human donor who donated a stem cell graft to a child with acute myeloid leukemia. The chain couples TRBV6-2 or TRBV6-3 to TRBJ1-1; the D is unclear. CDR3 residues: CASTELLTDEAFF. In DNA form, the CDR3 reads TGTGCCAGCACCGAGCTCCTGACGGACGAAGCTTTCTTT.